The clone carrying this T cell receptor beta chain has a handful of counts. Its antigen is not known. This sample is part of a study of blood T cells in healthy people across ages. Broader study findings: The study found more naive CD4+ cells and higher diversity in long-lived than aged donors.

Combining a sample-barcoded 5' primer with a J-beta primer mix, a second PCR ran for roughly 6 to 12 cycles. One entry per CDR3 protein results from TCRdb running MiXCR on the 5' RACE reads. There are some 780,000 distinct CDR3 sequences in the sample; around three fifths occur only once, and around 24% lies in the top ten. Deletions cut 1 base from V and 6 bases from J, with 14 bases between. The germline V gene encodes CDR1 SGDLS and CDR2 YYNGEE. This CDR3 has 14 amino acids. Sequenced material: blood. This chain links TRBV9 with TRBJ2-7; TRBD1 is a possible D gene (6 bases). This receptor was identified in a middle-aged man in good health. The CDR3 DNA reads as TGTGCCAGCAGCGTACGAGGTCCAGGGGCCGAGCAGTACTTC. This sequence encodes CASSVRGPGAEQYF. The complete variable domain, with remaining parts taken from reference TRBV9 and TRBJ2-7, reads DSGVTQTPKHLITATGQRVTLRCSPRSGDLSVYWYQQSLDQGLQFLIQYYNGEERAKGNILERFSAQQFPDLHSELNLSSLELGDSALYFCASSVRGPGAEQYFGPGTRLTVT.